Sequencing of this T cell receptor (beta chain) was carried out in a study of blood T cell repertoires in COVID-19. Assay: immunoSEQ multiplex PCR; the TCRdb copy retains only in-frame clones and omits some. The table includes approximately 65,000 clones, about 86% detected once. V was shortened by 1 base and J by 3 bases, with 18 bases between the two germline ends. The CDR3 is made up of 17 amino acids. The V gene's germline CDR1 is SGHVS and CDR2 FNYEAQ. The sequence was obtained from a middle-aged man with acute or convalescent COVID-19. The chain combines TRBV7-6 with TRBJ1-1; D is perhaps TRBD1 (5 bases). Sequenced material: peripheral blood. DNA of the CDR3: TGTGCCAGCAGCTTAGATCTAGGGGCTATTTTGGACACTGAAGCTTTCTTT. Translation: CASSLDLGAILDTEAFF.